Shown below are 30 T cell receptor beta chains from a single sample sequenced in a study of T cells after yellow fever vaccination. TCRdb re-called the 5' RACE reads through MiXCR, storing one row per CDR3 protein. Counted here are some 120,000 distinct CDR3 sequences, roughly 15% occurring once; the ten biggest clones make up roughly 44%. The source was CD8+ T cells sorted from PBMCs, collected 5 days after the yellow fever booster vaccination. The receptors were sampled from a man aged 18 to 30 who received the YFV17D yellow fever vaccine.

V is TRBV4-3 and J is TRBJ1-1; 9 bases map to TRBD1. Germline values: CDR1 LGHNA, CDR2 YSLEER. Trimming took 0 bases from V and 10 from J; bases not matched to a gene: 3. The CDR3 is made up of 13 amino acids. The chain's CDR3 is CASSQDGTGSAFF. The CDR3 DNA is TGCGCCAGCAGCCAAGATGGGACAGGGTCAGCTTTCTTT.

J is TRBJ1-1 and V is TRBV5-4; TRBD1 might be the D (6 bases). V was cut by 4 bases and J by 0 bases, with 13 bases left in between. The CDR3 sequence is 15 residues long. Germline-derived CDR1 and CDR2 are SGHNT and YYREEE (reference sequence). The CDR3 sequence is CASSLGTTMNTEAFF. The DNA of the CDR3 is TGTGCCAGCAGCCTCGGGACAACTATGAACACTGAAGCTTTCTTT. The full variable domain, its missing parts supplied by reference TRBV5-4 and TRBJ1-1, is ETGVTQSPTHLIKTRGQQVTLRCSSQSGHNTVSWYQQALGQGPQFIFQYYREEENGRGNFPPRFSGLQFPNYSSELNVNALELDDSALYLCASSLGTTMNTEAFFGQGTRLTVV.

The chain couples TRBV4-3 to TRBJ1-2; 9 bases map to TRBD1. The CDR3 consists of 16 residues. Germline CDR1 LGHNA, CDR2 YSLEER. The J segment lost 6 bases and the V segment lost 0 bases, leaving 8 bases of the junction unmatched. CDR3 in amino acids: CASSQDLGGQGDGYTF. CDR3 in DNA: TGCGCCAGCAGCCAAGATCTCGGGGGACAGGGTGATGGCTACACCTTC.

The table lists this clonotype with a few counts. CDR3 in amino acids: CASSPTDLYEKLFF. The CDR3 DNA sequence: TGCGCCAGCAGCCCGACAGACCTTTATGAAAAACTGTTTTTT. The chain couples TRBV5-1 to TRBJ1-4; perhaps TRBD1 as D (5 bases). Trimming removed 4 bases from V and 6 bases from J, with 13 bases in between. The germline CDR1 and CDR2 sequences are SGHRS and YFSETQ. This CDR3 comprises 14 residues.

The rearrangement links TRBV4-3 to TRBJ1-1; D remains ambiguous. The CDR3 loop spans 17 amino acids. The V end was cut by 1 base, the J end by 3 bases, with 18 bases between. From germline, CDR1 is LGHNA and CDR2 YSLEER. The CDR3, as DNA: TGCGCCAGCAGCCAAGTCTTCGGGGAAGGTCCGGACACTGAAGCTTTCTTT. Its protein is CASSQVFGEGPDTEAFF.

This chain connects TRBV11-2 to TRBJ1-1; D ambiguous. Trimming left V 5 bases short and J 10 bases short, with 11 bases between. Per the germline V gene, CDR1 is SGHAT and CDR2 is FQNNGV. This CDR3 spans 11 amino acids. CDR3 DNA sequence: TGTGCCAGCAGCGTTGGCACCGGAGCTTTCTTT. Translating gives CASSVGTGAFF.

The chain uses TRBV27 and TRBJ2-6, with 7 bases matching TRBD1. CDR1 and CDR2 (germline): MNHEY, SMNVEV (reference sequence). The CDR3 spans 16 residues. V trimming: 6 bases; J trimming: 2 bases; junction bases outside the gene matches: 7. This CDR3 reads CASRTTGTPGANVLTF. The CDR3 coding sequence is TGTGCCAGCAGAACGACAGGGACCCCTGGGGCCAACGTCCTGACTTTC.

The chain recombines TRBV6-5 with TRBJ1-5; D might be TRBD1 (5 bases). Germline CDR1 is MNHEY and CDR2 is SVGAGI. The CDR3 length is 13 residues. The V end was cut by 11 bases, the J end by 7 bases, with 18 bases between. The CDR3 DNA sequence: TGTGCCGCCTCGGGGGGTCTAAGACAGCCCCAGCATTTT. Its protein is CAASGGLRQPQHF.

The V call is TRBV7-8, the J call TRBJ1-1; 10 bases agree with TRBD1. V dropped 4 bases and J dropped 4; count of bases not matched to a gene: 12. Germline CDR1 reads SGHVS; CDR2 reads FQNEAQ. CDR3 length: 17 residues. CDR3 nucleotides: TGTGCCAGCAGCTCGGCGTTCGGGACAGGGGATGGCACTGAAGCTTTCTTT. Its protein is CASSSAFGTGDGTEAFF.

V is TRBV4-1 and J is TRBJ2-1, with 9 bases aligning to TRBD1. This CDR3 is 17 amino acids long. CDR1 MGHRA and CDR2 YSYEKL come from the germline V gene. The ends lost 2 bases at V and 3 bases at J; junction bases unmatched: 8. In DNA form, the CDR3 reads TGCGCCAGCAGCCAAATTATGCTGGGACAGGGCTACAATGAGCAGTTCTTC. It specifies CASSQIMLGQGYNEQFF.

This clonotype was observed at least ten times. The chain couples TRBV12-3 or TRBV12-4 to TRBJ2-7; the D gene could be TRBD1 or TRBD2 (5 bases each). With 2 bases removed from V and 5 bases from J, the gap between germline ends came to 7 bases. The CDR3 length is 12 residues. CDR3 residues: CASSLWGNEQYF. DNA of the CDR3: TGTGCCAGCAGTTTATGGGGGAACGAGCAGTACTTC.

This clonotype was seen only once. This chain connects TRBV12-3 or TRBV12-4 to TRBJ1-1; D gene unclear. Trimming stripped 4 bases from V and 3 bases from J, with 12 bases between. The CDR3 contains 14 residues. CDR3 nucleotides: TGTGCCAGCAGTTCGGTTGAAGTGGACACTGAAGCTTTCTTT. Encoded protein: CASSSVEVDTEAFF.

The chain couples TRBV20-1 to TRBJ1-1, with D tentatively TRBD1 (5 bases). Germline values: CDR1 DFQATT, CDR2 SNEGSKA (reference sequence). The CDR3 sequence is 12 residues long. Between the trimmed V and J ends, which lost 8 bases and 4 bases, there was a span of 14 bases. The CDR3 coding sequence is TGCAGTTGGACAAAGGGTTTCACTGAAGCTTTCTTT. Residues: CSWTKGFTEAFF.

This clonotype was picked up a small number of times. The J gene is TRBJ2-3, the V gene TRBV6-5; 13 nucleotides agree with TRBD2. CDR3 size: 15 residues. J lost 7 bases, V lost 5 bases, and 6 bases had no gene match. CDR1 MNHEY and CDR2 SVGAGI come from the germline V gene. CDR3 in DNA: TGTGCCAGCAGTCTCGGGACTAGCGGGGCTTATACGCAGTATTTT. Encoded protein: CASSLGTSGAYTQYF.

The chain combines TRBV29-1 with TRBJ1-1; 7 bases line up with TRBD1. V dropped 3 bases and J dropped 5; count of bases not matched to a gene: 9. The germline V gene has CDR1 SQVTM and CDR2 ANQGSEA. There are 14 residues in the CDR3. CDR3 nucleotide sequence: TGCAGCGTTGATCGAGGCAGGGGGGGAACTGAAGCTTTCTTT. Its translation is CSVDRGRGGTEAFF.

This clonotype was observed a handful of times. This chain connects TRBV5-4 to TRBJ2-3, with D perhaps assigned TRBD1 or TRBD2 (6 bases each). The V gene's germline CDR1 is SGHNT and CDR2 YYREEE (reference sequence). The V gene lost 3 bases and the J gene lost 4 bases, with 15 bases spanning the gap. The CDR3 covers 15 residues. Here the CDR3 DNA reads TGTGCCAGCAGCTCGAACATGGGGGGCGCAGATACGCAGTATTTT. Amino acids: CASSSNMGGADTQYF.

The chain uses TRBV29-1 and TRBJ2-5, with 9 bases aligning to TRBD1. The V gene's germline CDR1 is SQVTM and CDR2 ANQGSEA. V dropped 7 bases and J dropped 5; count of bases not matched to a gene: 8. This CDR3 is 13 amino acids long. CDR3 region: CSAPGQGVETQYF. In nucleotides, the CDR3 is TGCAGCGCGCCGGGACAGGGTGTGGAGACCCAGTACTTC.

The chain employs TRBV3-1 and TRBJ2-4; 7 positions match TRBD1. Germline V gene data show CDR1 as LGHDT and CDR2 as YNNKEL (reference sequence). Losses at the gene ends were 1 base for V and 1 base for J; bases not matched to a gene: 7. This CDR3 spans 17 amino acids. The CDR3 loop is CASSQGSEGAAKNIQYF. CDR3 nucleotides: TGTGCCAGCAGCCAAGGGTCTGAGGGGGCGGCCAAAAACATTCAGTACTTC.

The table lists this clonotype with a few counts. This chain connects TRBV7-9 to TRBJ2-1; unclear D gene. The V gene lost 2 bases and the J gene lost 2 bases, with 7 bases spanning the gap. Germline V lookup: CDR1 SEHNR, CDR2 FQNEAQ (reference sequence). The CDR3 runs to 14 residues. The CDR3 protein is CASSLIEAYNEQFF. The DNA of the CDR3 is TGTGCCAGCAGCTTAATTGAGGCCTACAATGAGCAGTTCTTC.

This clonotype occurred many times. V usage is TRBV19 and J usage is TRBJ2-1, with a possible D match to TRBD2 (6 bases). Germline V gene data show CDR1 as LNHDA and CDR2 as SQIVND (reference sequence). Deletions cut 3 bases from V and 6 bases from J, with 9 bases between. There are 13 residues in the CDR3. CDR3 coding DNA: TGTGCCAGTAGTATTGGAGGGGCCAATGAGCAGTTCTTC. Protein: CASSIGGANEQFF.

In nucleotides, the CDR3 is TGTGCCTGGAGTAGGCTAGCGGTCACAGATACGCAGTATTTT. Translating it yields CAWSRLAVTDTQYF. V usage is TRBV30 and J usage is TRBJ2-3; 7 nucleotides line up with TRBD2. V was pared by 2 bases and J by 2 bases, with 4 bases of the junction left unmatched. The CDR3 has 14 residues. The germline V gene encodes CDR1 GTSNPN and CDR2 SVGIG (reference sequence).

This clonotype was picked up many times. The rearrangement links TRBV6-1 to TRBJ2-2; D unclear. This CDR3 comprises 14 residues. From germline, CDR1 is MNHNS and CDR2 SASEGT. Trimming left V 2 bases short and J 4 bases short, with 8 bases between. Here the CDR3 reads CASSEWAFTGELFF. The CDR3 nucleotides are TGTGCCAGCAGTGAATGGGCATTCACCGGGGAGCTGTTTTTT.

The chain links TRBV19 to TRBJ2-7, with D hard to call. Looked up from germline, CDR1 is LNHDA and CDR2 is SQIVND (reference sequence). Trimming took off 5 bases at V and 3 bases at J, with 17 bases between the two ends. This CDR3 is built from 15 residues. The DNA of the CDR3 is TGTGCCAGTAGTTCCGGGCCAGCGCTATACTACGAGCAGTACTTC. Its protein product is CASSSGPALYYEQYF. The full variable domain, its missing parts supplied by reference TRBV19 and TRBJ2-7, is DGGITQSPKYLFRKEGQNVTLSCEQNLNHDAMYWYRQDPGQGLRLIYYSQIVNDFQKGDIAEGYSVSREKKESFPLTVTSAQKNPTAFYLCASSSGPALYYEQYFGPGTRLTVT.

V gene TRBV4-3 combines with J gene TRBJ2-3, with D unclear. The CDR3 has 13 amino acids. Per the germline V gene, CDR1 is LGHNA and CDR2 is YSLEER. Trimming removed 0 bases from V and 10 bases from J, with 11 bases in between. The CDR3 DNA reads as TGCGCCAGCAGCCAAGATTCACCCCCGGCGCAGTATTTT. Its translation: CASSQDSPPAQYF.

This clonotype was seen only a few times. The genes are TRBV10-3 and TRBJ2-7; possibly TRBD1 or TRBD2 for D (7 bases each). Trimming removed 4 bases from V and 7 bases from J, with 14 bases in between. The CDR3 is 13 amino acids. From germline, CDR1 is ENHRY and CDR2 SYGVKD. The CDR3 DNA follows: TGTGCCATCAGTGGGGAGGGGGCGGATGAGCAGTACGTC. Residues: CAISGEGADEQYV.

The genes are TRBV12-3 or TRBV12-4 and TRBJ1-2; D not resolved. The CDR3 length is 11 residues. V lost 10 bases and J 4 bases, leaving 10 bases between the germline ends. The CDR3 spells CATFGVYGYTF. In DNA, the CDR3 is TGTGCCACCTTTGGGGTCTATGGCTACACCTTC.

This chain uses TRBV6-2 or TRBV6-3 with TRBJ2-7; no firm D call. The V end lost 7 bases, the J end lost 2 bases, and 9 bases lay between the germline ends. Per the germline V gene, CDR1 is MNHEY and CDR2 is SVGEGT. The CDR3 runs 12 residues. The CDR3 sequence: CASKTLAYEQYF. CDR3 nucleotide sequence: TGTGCCAGCAAGACGCTCGCCTACGAGCAGTACTTC.

The chain's CDR3 is CASSGELMNTEAFF. The CDR3 DNA follows: TGTGCCAGCAGCGGTGAGCTGATGAACACTGAAGCTTTCTTT. The J gene is TRBJ1-1, the V gene TRBV13; D remains ambiguous. The CDR3 is 14 residues long. Trimming cost V 5 bases and J 0 bases, with 10 bases left between them. CDR1 and CDR2 from the germline V gene are PRHDT and FYEKMQ (reference sequence).

This clonotype was found many times. The chain uses TRBV10-3 and TRBJ2-7; the D gene is possibly TRBD1 (6 bases). This CDR3 is 14 amino acids long. V was shortened by 6 bases and J by 4 bases, with 16 bases between the two germline ends. CDR1 is ENHRY and CDR2 is SYGVKD in the germline V gene. CDR3 protein: CAISHRVRGYEQYF. For the CDR3, the DNA is TGTGCCATCAGCCACAGGGTGAGGGGTTACGAGCAGTACTTC.

This clonotype has more than one count but fewer than ten. CDR3 residues: CASSPLAGGLGGTDTQYF. CDR3 nucleotide sequence: TGTGCCAGCAGCCCACTAGCGGGGGGCCTCGGGGGCACAGATACGCAGTATTTT. This chain uses TRBV6-5 with TRBJ2-3; 12 nucleotides align to TRBD2. This CDR3 region has 18 residues. Germline CDR1 is MNHEY and CDR2 is SVGAGI. Unmatched junction bases numbered 11, after V lost 6 bases and J lost 1 base.